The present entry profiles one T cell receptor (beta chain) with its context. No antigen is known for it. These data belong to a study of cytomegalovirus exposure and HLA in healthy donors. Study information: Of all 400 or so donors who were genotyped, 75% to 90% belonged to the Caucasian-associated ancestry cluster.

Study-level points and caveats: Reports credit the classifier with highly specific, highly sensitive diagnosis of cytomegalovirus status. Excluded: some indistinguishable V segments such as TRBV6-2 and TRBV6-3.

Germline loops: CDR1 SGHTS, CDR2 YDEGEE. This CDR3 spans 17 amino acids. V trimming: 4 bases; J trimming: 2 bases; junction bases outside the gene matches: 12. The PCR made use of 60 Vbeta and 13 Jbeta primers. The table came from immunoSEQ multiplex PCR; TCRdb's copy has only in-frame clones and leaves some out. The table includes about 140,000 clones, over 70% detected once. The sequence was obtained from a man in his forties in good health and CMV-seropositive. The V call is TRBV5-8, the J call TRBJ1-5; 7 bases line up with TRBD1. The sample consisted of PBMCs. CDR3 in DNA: TGTGCCAGCAGCGCCGGACAGGTCAACAGTGGCAATCAGCCCCAGCATTTT. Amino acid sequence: CASSAGQVNSGNQPQHF.